This T cell receptor (beta chain) stems from a study of cytomegalovirus exposure and HLA in healthy donors. Notes on the study in general: Earlier results showed most TCR beta V segments being productive about 90% or about 30% of the time. Among TCR sequences, most were rare, though some public TCRs appeared in many donors.

13 Jbeta primers and 60 Vbeta primers were used for the PCR. Using immunoSEQ multiplex PCR, the repertoire was profiled, and TCRdb retains in-frame clones only, with some absent. The sample consists of 150,000 to 250,000 clones, 70% to 85% of them appearing once. Of note for this clone: The antigen is undetermined.

The origin of this receptor is a woman aged 25 to 39 in good health and CMV-seropositive. Specimen: PBMCs.

CDR3 in amino acids: CASSSGLAALSSYNEQFF. The CDR3, as DNA: TGTGCCAGCAGCTCGGGACTAGCGGCCCTTAGCTCCTACAATGAGCAGTTCTTC. The rearrangement joins TRBV9 to TRBJ2-1; 11 nucleotides align to TRBD2. Germline assignment: CDR1 SGDLS and CDR2 YYNGEE. The junction had 9 bases not matched to a gene; V was cut back by 4 bases and J by 0 bases. There are 18 residues in the CDR3. Complete variable domain (other parts from reference TRBV9 and TRBJ2-1): DSGVTQTPKHLITATGQRVTLRCSPRSGDLSVYWYQQSLDQGLQFLIQYYNGEERAKGNILERFSAQQFPDLHSELNLSSLELGDSALYFCASSSGLAALSSYNEQFFGPGTRLTVL.